This T cell receptor (beta chain) was captured by sequencing in a study of CD8+ T cells in alopecia areata. Points from the study as a whole: In scalp and blood during tofacitinib, many expanded lesional clones persisted. Relative to normal scalp, lesional scalp, especially alopecia totalis/universalis, showed higher clonality. Sequencing of scalp samples also includes resident alphabeta T cells from normal skin. Uncertainty remains about how baseline CD8+ expansion links to response, with one nonresponder.

The sample's treatment: oral pan-JAK inhibitor, 5-10 mg twice daily. With respect to this clone: Its antigen remains unknown.

Extracted RNA was reverse transcribed into cDNA, the sequencing template. Libraries were prepared by immunoSEQ multiplex PCR; TCRdb keeps only in-frame clonotypes and omits some of them. The data show approximately 200,000 clones, 60% seen once. This specimen consisted of CD4+ T cells sorted from blood, obtained at week 4, from a patient treated with tofacitinib. This clonotype originated in a human donor with alopecia areata.

The CDR3 DNA reads as TGCAGCGTCTACCGGGGGACAGGGGGCGTTGGAACGTACGAGCAGTACTTC. Encoded protein: CSVYRGTGGVGTYEQYF. The chain combines TRBV29-1 with TRBJ2-7; TRBD1 aligns across 12 bases. CDR3 size: 17 residues. CDR1 is SQVTM and CDR2 is ANQGSEA in the germline V gene. With 6 bases clipped from V and 4 bases from J, the junction kept 16 bases outside the gene matches.